This T cell receptor beta chain emerged from a study of regulatory T cells in long-lasting Graves disease. Study information: With positive TSH receptor antibodies and over 5 years of antithyroid drugs, Graves' disease was considered persistent. Study conclusions and caveats: Rather than thyroid tissue, only peripheral blood underwent study. TRBV28, TRBJ1-2 and TRBJ2-5 were favored in persistent disease. Possibly, too few samples lowered accuracy.

The CDR3 is 12 residues long. J was trimmed by 6 bases and V by 5 bases; bases with no gene match: 4. Germline CDR1 DFQATT, CDR2 SNEGSKA (reference sequence). Many counts were recorded for this clonotype. The antigen remains unidentified. The time point was: persistent/refractory GD, antithyroid drugs over 5 years with positive TRAb. Extracted RNA from PBMCs served as the source of the TCR library. HTBI primers from iRepertoire and Arm-PCR of CDR3 regions yielded the TCR beta libraries. TCRdb re-derived calls from the multiplex PCR reads in MiXCR, one entry per CDR3 protein. The data contain some 280,000 distinct CDR3 sequences, 20% to 25% of them singletons.

The sequence derives from a female donor with Graves disease. This sample comprised peripheral blood mononuclear cells (PBMCs), obtained when the disease was refractory, from a patient treated with antithyroid drugs. The chain joins TRBV20-1 to TRBJ1-1, with 9 bases that match TRBD1. CDR3 amino acids: CSAYYRGPEAFF. The CDR3 coding sequence is TGCAGTGCTTATTACAGGGGGCCTGAAGCTTTCTTT.